This TCR beta chain comes out of a study of regulatory T cells in long-lasting Graves disease. Study-level findings and limits: In persistent patients, shared public clonotypes (roughly 3,000) outnumbered those in new patients (about 970). TRBV28, TRBJ1-2 and TRBJ2-5 were favored in persistent disease. Persistent Graves' patients showed a TCR diversity that was lower than that of newly diagnosed ones.

CDR3-region Arm-PCR and iRepertoire HTBI primers produced the TCR beta libraries. In TCRdb, the multiplex PCR reads were re-called with MiXCR into one record per CDR3 protein. In the table there are 400,000 to 600,000 distinct CDR3 sequences, 20% to 25% of which are singletons. The junction had 5 bases not matched to a gene; V was cut back by 4 bases and J by 7 bases. This CDR3 contains 14 residues. Germline V gene data show CDR1 as LGHNA and CDR2 as YSLEER. The time point was: persistent/refractory GD, antithyroid drugs over 5 years with positive TRAb. Construction of the TCR library relied on RNA isolated from PBMCs. American Thyroid Association guidelines defined how Graves' disease was diagnosed. A word on this clonotype: Its specificity is not known.

This sequence joins TRBV4-3 and TRBJ1-2, with 11 bases aligning to TRBD1. Sequenced here: peripheral blood mononuclear cells (PBMCs), sampled when the disease was refractory, from a patient treated with antithyroid drugs. The receptor comes from a female donor with Graves disease. CDR3 coding DNA: TGCGCCAGCAGCCCCGGACAGGGGGCGTCTGGCTACACCTTC. It yields the protein CASSPGQGASGYTF.